The clone carrying this TCR beta chain has more than one count but fewer than ten. The source of the sample is a study of blood T cell repertoires in COVID-19. In the authors' workflow: Nucleated cell counts were estimated from reference gene primer amplification. The protocol was immunoSEQ multiplex PCR, while the TCRdb copy is restricted to in-frame clones and leaves out a portion. D and trimming come from the DNA, and the V and J calls and clone size come from that table. The repertoire holds about 130,000 clones, with around 83% as singletons. The CDR3 consists of 16 residues. Trimming stripped 2 bases from V and 1 base from J, with 13 bases between. Germline V gives CDR1 MRHNA, CDR2 SNTAGT.

The chain has TRBV6-4 and TRBJ2-3; a weak D match, TRBD2 (6 bases). The sequenced sample was peripheral blood. The source is a human donor in a cohort sampled during active COVID-19. CDR3 sequence reads: CASSDATGGGTDTQYF. DNA for the CDR3: TGTGCCAGCAGTGACGCGACCGGAGGGGGCACAGATACGCAGTATTTT.